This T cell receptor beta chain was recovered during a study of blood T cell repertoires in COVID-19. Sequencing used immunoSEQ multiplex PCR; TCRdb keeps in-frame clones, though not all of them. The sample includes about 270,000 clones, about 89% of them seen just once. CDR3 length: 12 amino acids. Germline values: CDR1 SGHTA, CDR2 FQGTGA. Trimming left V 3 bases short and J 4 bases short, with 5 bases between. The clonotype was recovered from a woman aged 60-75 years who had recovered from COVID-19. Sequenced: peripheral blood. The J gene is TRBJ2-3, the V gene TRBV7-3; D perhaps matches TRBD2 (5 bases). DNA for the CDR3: TGTGCCAGCAGCTTGGACTCAGATACGCAGTATTTT. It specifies CASSLDSDTQYF.